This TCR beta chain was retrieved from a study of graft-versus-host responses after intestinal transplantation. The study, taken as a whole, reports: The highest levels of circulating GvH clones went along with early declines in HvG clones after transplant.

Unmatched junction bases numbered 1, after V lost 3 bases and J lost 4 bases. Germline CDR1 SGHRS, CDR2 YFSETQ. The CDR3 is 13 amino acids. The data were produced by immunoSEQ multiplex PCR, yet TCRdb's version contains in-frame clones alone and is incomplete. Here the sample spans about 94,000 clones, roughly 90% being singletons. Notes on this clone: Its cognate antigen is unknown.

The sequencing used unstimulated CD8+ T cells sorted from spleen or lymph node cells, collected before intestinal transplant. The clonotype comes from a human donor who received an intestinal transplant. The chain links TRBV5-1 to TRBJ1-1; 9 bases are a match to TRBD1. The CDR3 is CASSWTGATEAFF. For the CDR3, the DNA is TGCGCCAGCAGCTGGACAGGGGCCACTGAAGCTTTCTTT.